This record concerns one T cell receptor beta chain sequence. Each CDR3 protein gets one entry after TCRdb re-called the 5' RACE reads with MiXCR. The sample lists approximately 88,000 distinct CDR3 sequences, about 23% occurring once. The data derive from a study of T-cell memory formation after mild COVID-19. There are 16 residues in the CDR3. Germline CDR1 is SGHRS and CDR2 is YFSETQ. Trimming took 1 base from V and 2 from J, leaving 15 bases between them. The chain joins TRBV5-1 to TRBJ1-2; D perhaps matches TRBD1 (5 bases). This receptor was taken from a man in his late teens or twenties who had mild COVID-19 (a few samples of this study predate the infection). Cell type and time point are not known. The sample consisted of PBMCs or a T cell subset sorted from them (not recorded which). The chain's CDR3 is CASSLFEGPLNYGYTF. The CDR3 coding sequence is TGCGCCAGCAGCTTGTTTGAGGGACCGTTAAACTATGGCTACACCTTC.